This TCR beta chain is from a study of blood T cell repertoires in COVID-19. The wider study: The United States, Italy and Spain provided the acute and convalescent COVID-19 samples. The cDNA or gDNA used as material had been derived from T cells, B-cell-depleted T cells, or PBMCs.

Germline V CDR1 and CDR2: LGHDT, YNNKEL (reference sequence). Trimming took 4 bases from V and 5 from J; bases not matched to a gene: 1. CDR3 length: 13 residues. Method: immunoSEQ multiplex PCR; TCRdb's copy keeps in-frame clones and lacks some. The sample carries tens of thousands of clones, 85% to 90% recorded once. This sequence originates from a woman aged 45-59 years with active COVID-19. J is TRBJ1-4 and V is TRBV3-1 (or the pseudogene TRBV3-2), with 7 bases matching TRBD1. The sample comprised peripheral blood. CDR3 in DNA: TGTGCCAGCAGCCGGGGACAGAATGAAAAACTGTTTTTT. This encodes CASSRGQNEKLFF.